A single sample gave rise to the 18 T cell receptor beta chains below, sequenced in a study of T-cell memory formation after mild COVID-19. One entry per CDR3 protein results from TCRdb running MiXCR on the 5' RACE reads. The sample comprises around 300,000 distinct CDR3 sequences, 13% to 15% of which are singletons, and roughly a fifth rests with the top ten. Sequencing input: PBMCs or a T cell subset sorted from them (not recorded which). The source of these receptors is a man aged 18 to 30 who had mild COVID-19 (a few samples of this study predate the infection). Cell type and time point are not known.

V and J are TRBV7-9 and TRBJ2-3; D not certain. From germline, CDR1 is SEHNR and CDR2 FQNEAQ (reference sequence). Deletions cut 3 bases from V and 2 bases from J, with 12 bases between. This CDR3 is built from 15 residues. The chain's CDR3 is CASSLSRTHTDTQYF. The DNA for the CDR3 is TGTGCCAGCAGCTTGTCCAGAACCCACACAGATACGCAGTATTTT.

The gene calls are TRBV24-1 and TRBJ2-1, with TRBD2 matching 8 bases. The J segment lost 2 bases and the V segment lost 1 base, leaving 3 bases of the junction unmatched. The CDR3 has 16 amino acids. Germline assignment: CDR1 KGHDR and CDR2 SFDVKD. The CDR3 DNA is TGTGCCACCAGTGATTTACGGGGGGGGCCCTACAATGAGCAGTTCTTC. The encoded protein is CATSDLRGGPYNEQFF.

This clonotype has just a few counts. The genes are TRBV19 and TRBJ1-5; 8 nucleotides match TRBD1. J lost 3 bases, V lost 9 bases, and 10 bases had no gene match. The CDR3 is 15 residues long. Germline V gene sequence: CDR1 LNHDA, CDR2 SQIVND (reference sequence). Written as DNA, the CDR3 is TGTGCCAGCAATAACGGGACAGGATTCAATCAGCCCCAGCATTTT. Its protein is CASNNGTGFNQPQHF.

This clonotype was counted only a few times. The rearrangement joins TRBV20-1 to TRBJ2-1, with TRBD2 matching 7 bases. Trimming at V came to 0 bases and at J to 3 bases, leaving 2 bases not matched to a gene. Germline CDR1 reads DFQATT; CDR2 reads SNEGSKA (reference sequence). The CDR3 sequence is 14 residues long. CDR3 sequence (DNA): TGCAGTGCTAGAGATACTAGCGTCTACAATGAGCAGTTCTTC. This gives the protein CSARDTSVYNEQFF.

This clonotype was found a few times. The chain links TRBV7-2 to TRBJ1-5, with 7 positions matching TRBD1. The junction had 4 bases not matched to a gene; V was cut back by 5 bases and J by 0 bases. Per the germline V gene, CDR1 is SGHTA and CDR2 is FQGNSA. The CDR3 has 15 residues. The chain's CDR3 is CASSARGYSNQPQHF. CDR3 nucleotides: TGTGCCAGCAGCGCCAGGGGGTATAGCAATCAGCCCCAGCATTTT.

This clonotype was seen a few times. CDR3 in amino acids: CASSYKLVRVGHSGANVLTF. CDR3 DNA sequence: TGTGCCAGCAGTTACAAGTTGGTTAGGGTAGGACACTCTGGGGCCAACGTCCTGACTTTC. The V call is TRBV6-5, the J call TRBJ2-6; tentative D call: TRBD1 (5 bases). V was shortened by 2 bases and J by 0 bases, with 20 bases between the two germline ends. Germline V gene data show CDR1 as MNHEY and CDR2 as SVGAGI. The CDR3 covers 20 residues.

The V and J genes are TRBV7-2 and TRBJ1-1; D remains ambiguous. The germline gives CDR1 SGHTA, CDR2 FQGNSA. V was shortened by 2 bases and J by 3 bases, with 13 bases between the two germline ends. The CDR3 consists of 15 residues. The DNA for the CDR3 is TGTGCCAGCAGCTTATTTCCGCGGTCGGACACTGAAGCTTTCTTT. Encoded protein: CASSLFPRSDTEAFF.

The chain has TRBV10-3 and TRBJ2-7; D is possibly TRBD1 (6 bases). Trimming left V 8 bases short and J 0 bases short, with 8 bases between. Germline loops: CDR1 ENHRY, CDR2 SYGVKD. This CDR3 has 12 amino acids. CDR3 in DNA: TGTGCCATCGGACAGACCTCCTACGAGCAGTACTTC. Amino acids: CAIGQTSYEQYF.

This chain connects TRBV11-3 to TRBJ2-2; a possible D gene is TRBD2 (7 bases). This CDR3 comprises 14 residues. V lost 2 bases, J lost 6 bases, and 10 bases lay in between. The germline V gene has CDR1 SGHNT and CDR2 YENEEA. CDR3 DNA sequence: TGTGCCAGCAGCTTACGGGGGGCGGCCGGGGAGCTGTTTTTT. Protein product: CASSLRGAAGELFF.

J is TRBJ2-2 and V is TRBV9; no firm D call. V was cut by 0 bases and J by 0 bases, with 12 bases left in between. The CDR3 consists of 17 residues. The V gene's germline CDR1 is SGDLS and CDR2 YYNGEE. In DNA form, the CDR3 reads TGTGCCAGCAGCGTAGTGCTAGACCCTGCGAACACCGGGGAGCTGTTTTTT. This gives the protein CASSVVLDPANTGELFF. The whole variable domain, filled in from reference TRBV9 and TRBJ2-2, reads DSGVTQTPKHLITATGQRVTLRCSPRSGDLSVYWYQQSLDQGLQFLIQYYNGEERAKGNILERFSAQQFPDLHSELNLSSLELGDSALYFCASSVVLDPANTGELFFGEGSRLTVL.

The CDR3 sequence is CASRLRDIDTGELFF. CDR3 DNA: TGTGCCAGCAGACTCCGGGACATAGACACCGGGGAGCTGTTTTTT. The V and J genes are TRBV4-2 and TRBJ2-2; the D gene is possibly TRBD1 (6 bases). The CDR3 length is 15 residues. CDR1 and CDR2 (germline): LGHNA, YNFKEQ. The germline V and J ends were trimmed by 6 bases and 3 bases, with 14 bases remaining between them.

A few counts support this clonotype. V is TRBV4-2 and J is TRBJ2-2; 8 nucleotides match TRBD2. V was clipped by 4 bases and J by 8 bases; unmatched bases: 12. The germline CDR1 and CDR2 sequences are LGHNA and YNFKEQ. This CDR3 has 16 residues. For the CDR3, the DNA is TGTGCCAGCAGCCCTCGGGGGGGGGCCGGATTAGGGGAGCTGTTTTTT. Amino acid sequence: CASSPRGGAGLGELFF.

This clonotype was found many times. The CDR3 spells CASSYSKDNSYEQYF. CDR3 coding DNA: TGTGCCAGCAGTTACTCGAAGGACAACTCCTACGAGCAGTACTTC. The chain is built from TRBV6-2 or TRBV6-3 and TRBJ2-7, with D possibly TRBD1 on 5 matching bases. This CDR3 contains 15 residues. V shed 0 bases and J shed 0 bases, with 9 bases lying between them. The germline CDR1 and CDR2 sequences are MNHEY and SVGEGT.

There are many counts of this clonotype. J is TRBJ1-1 and V is TRBV7-8; no firm D call. The CDR3 length is 14 residues. With 1 base removed from V and 1 base from J, the gap between germline ends came to 7 bases. Germline V gene sequence: CDR1 SGHVS, CDR2 FQNEAQ. The CDR3 loop reads CASSLGIRNTEAFF. The CDR3 DNA sequence: TGTGCCAGCAGCTTAGGCATAAGGAACACTGAAGCTTTCTTT.

The table lists this clonotype with a few counts. The rearrangement uses TRBV7-2 and TRBJ1-5; D unresolved. Per germline, CDR1 SGHTA and CDR2 FQGNSA. The CDR3 is made up of 15 amino acids. V shed 6 bases and J shed 2 bases, with 14 bases lying between them. The CDR3 protein is CASSPEVTGNQPQHF. The CDR3 DNA follows: TGTGCCAGCAGTCCAGAGGTAACGGGCAATCAGCCCCAGCATTTT. The full variable domain, with the rest looked up from reference TRBV7-2 and TRBJ1-5, is GAGVSQSPSNKVTEKGKDVELRCDPISGHTALYWYRQSLGQGLEFLIYFQGNSAPDKSGLPSDRFSAERTGGSVSTLTIQRTQQEDSAVYLCASSPEVTGNQPQHFGDGTRLSIL.

This clonotype was found a few times. The chain has TRBV12-5 and TRBJ2-2; D gene uncertain. V gave up 4 bases and J gave up 5 bases, with 8 bases separating them. CDR1 is LGHNT and CDR2 is FRNRAP in the germline V gene. The CDR3 sequence is 13 residues long. The CDR3 loop reads CASGSGRTGELFF. The CDR3 DNA follows: TGTGCTAGTGGTTCGGGTCGGACCGGGGAGCTGTTTTTT. Supplemented by reference TRBV12-5 and TRBJ2-2, the full variable domain reads DARVTQTPRHKVTEMGQEVTMRCQPILGHNTVFWYRQTMMQGLELLAYFRNRAPLDDSGMPKDRFSAEMPDATLATLKIQPSEPRDSAVYFCASGSGRTGELFFGEGSRLTVL.

V is TRBV7-9 and J is TRBJ1-1; 8 nucleotides align to TRBD1. J gave up 2 bases and V 4 bases, and 6 bases lay outside the gene matches. This CDR3 comprises 15 residues. Germline values: CDR1 SEHNR, CDR2 FQNEAQ (reference sequence). CDR3 sequence reads: CASSSRQGSNTEAFF. DNA for the CDR3: TGTGCCAGCAGCTCGCGACAGGGGTCCAACACTGAAGCTTTCTTT.

This clonotype was counted between two and nine times. The chain employs TRBV11-1 and TRBJ2-7, with D uncertain. CDR1 is SGHAT, CDR2 FQDESV, per germline (reference sequence). Trimming stripped 5 bases from V and 4 bases from J, with 15 bases between. The CDR3 consists of 14 residues. CDR3 bases: TGTGCCAGCAGCATTACGGCCGGCGTGTACGAGCAGTACTTC. This encodes CASSITAGVYEQYF.